This note documents a single T cell receptor beta chain sequence. The entry originates in a study of blood T cell repertoires in COVID-19. This CDR3 has 16 residues. Germline CDR1 reads MGHRA; CDR2 reads YSYEKL. V gave up 0 bases and J gave up 6 bases, with 15 bases separating them. Some clones are missing from TCRdb's copy, which holds only in-frame ones; the method was immunoSEQ multiplex PCR. This table holds roughly 230,000 clones, 80% to 85% found once. Sequenced input: peripheral blood. J is TRBJ1-5 and V is TRBV4-1; D call uncertain. The clonotype originates from an elderly woman with COVID-19, enrolled during active disease. CDR3: CASSQEGSFGGQPQHF. CDR3 nucleotides: TGCGCCAGCAGCCAAGAGGGAAGTTTCGGAGGTCAGCCCCAGCATTTT.